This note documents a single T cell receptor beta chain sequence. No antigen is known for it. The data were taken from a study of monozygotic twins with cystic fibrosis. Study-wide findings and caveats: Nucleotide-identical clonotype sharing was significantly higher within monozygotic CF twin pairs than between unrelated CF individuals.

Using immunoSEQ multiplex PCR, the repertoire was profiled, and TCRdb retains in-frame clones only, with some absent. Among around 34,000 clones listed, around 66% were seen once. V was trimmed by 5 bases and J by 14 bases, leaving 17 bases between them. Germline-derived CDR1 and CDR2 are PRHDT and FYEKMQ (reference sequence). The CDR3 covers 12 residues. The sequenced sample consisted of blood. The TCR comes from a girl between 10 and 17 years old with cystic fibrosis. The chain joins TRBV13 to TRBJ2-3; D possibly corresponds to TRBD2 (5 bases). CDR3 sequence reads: CASSDGLTTRYF. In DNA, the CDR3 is TGTGCCAGCAGCGACGGACTCACCACTCGGTATTTT.